This passage covers 31 T cell receptor beta chains from one sample sequenced in a study of T cells in women clearing cervical HPV infection. The repertoire was sequenced with immunoSEQ multiplex PCR; TCRdb's copy has only in-frame clones and lacks some. The sample data list 40,000 to 45,000 clones. The sample comprised blood buffy coat. Receptor source: a woman aged 18 to 75 with a cervical HPV16 infection that either progressed to CIN3+ or cleared (not recorded which).

Details on this clone: The sequence runs out 3 residues before the end of the CDR3; the remainder is reconstructed from the germline J gene. The gene calls are TRBV18 and TRBJ2-3; the match to TRBD2 covers 11 bases. The CDR3 is made up of 17 amino acids. CDR1 is KGHSH, CDR2 LQKENI, per germline. Losses at the gene ends were 1 base for V and 3 bases for J; bases not matched to a gene: 6. The CDR3 bases that were read are TGTGCCAGCTCACCACTAGCGGGGGGGCCCGGGACAGATACG. Translation gives CASSPLAGGPGTDT. The whole CDR3 protein reads CASSPLAGGPGTDTQYF.

Comment on this clone: With the read ending 3 residues before the CDR3 end, the germline J gene is used to fill in that end. This chain links TRBV6-1 with TRBJ1-1; unclear D gene. This CDR3 has 12 residues. Germline CDR1 reads MNHNS; CDR2 reads SASEGT. CDR3 loop: CASSEAPGEAFF. CDR3 bases read: TGTGCCAGCAGTGAAGCCCCAGGCGAA.

As regards this clone: The read ends 3 residues before the CDR3 terminus; that terminus is restored from the germline J gene. V usage is TRBV7-3 and J usage is TRBJ1-2, with D hard to call. The CDR3 runs to 14 residues. Germline-derived CDR1 and CDR2 are SGHTA and FQGTGA. The sequenced CDR3 bases are TGTGCCAGCAGCTCTACTAGCGGATACAATGAC. Translating it yields CASSSTSGYND. The entire CDR3 reads CASSSTSGYNDYTF.

Details on this clone: The read gets to within 3 residues of the CDR3 end, and the germline J gene fills in the rest. The chain links TRBV28 to TRBJ2-1, with 7 bases lining up with TRBD2. Looked up from germline, CDR1 is MDHEN and CDR2 is SYDVKM. With V trimmed by 6 bases and J by 4 bases, 3 bases remained unmatched. This CDR3 spans 13 amino acids. This CDR3 is CASSRGGYNEQFF. The part of the CDR3 DNA that was read is TGTGCCAGCAGCCGGGGAGGGTACAATGAG.

In regard to this clone: The CDR3 is cut off 3 residues early in the read; its end comes from the germline J gene. The chain employs TRBV20-1 and TRBJ1-2; 10 nucleotides line up with TRBD1. Unmatched junction bases numbered 6, after V lost 4 bases and J lost 4 bases. The CDR3 is 14 amino acids. Germline CDR1 is DFQATT and CDR2 is SNEGSKA (reference sequence). The CDR3 bases that were read are TGCAGTGCTAAAGACAGGGGGCAGGGCTATGGC. This gives the protein CSAKDRGQGYG. The whole CDR3 sequence reads CSAKDRGQGYGYTF.

Concerning this clone: The read terminates 3 residues ahead of where the CDR3 ends, so the germline J gene completes it. The chain employs TRBV10-3 and TRBJ2-2; TRBD1 agrees at 7 bases. CDR3 length: 16 amino acids. CDR1 and CDR2 (germline): ENHRY, SYGVKD. Losses at the gene ends were 6 bases for V and 5 bases for J; bases not matched to a gene: 12. CDR3 region: CAIRGEVNRGTGELFF. The sequenced part of the CDR3 DNA is TGTGCCATCAGGGGAGAGGTTAACAGGGGTACCGGGGAG.

Details on this clone: Coverage ceases 3 residues before the CDR3 finishes, and the germline J gene fills in the end. J is TRBJ1-1 and V is TRBV5-1; perhaps TRBD1 as D (5 bases). Per the germline V gene, CDR1 is SGHRS and CDR2 is YFSETQ. Trimming pared 1 base from V and 4 bases from J, leaving 5 bases between. The CDR3 totals 12 residues. CDR3 DNA (partial): TGCGCCAGCAGCTTGACAGGCACTGAA. Protein: CASSLTGTE. The entire CDR3 protein is CASSLTGTEAFF. Full variable domain (rest looked up from reference TRBV5-1 and TRBJ1-1): KAGVTQTPRYLIKTRGQQVTLSCSPISGHRSVSWYQQTPGQGLQFLFEYFSETQRNKGNFPGRFSGRQFSNSRSEMNVSTLELGDSALYLCASSLTGTEAFFGQGTRLTVV.

A word on this clone: The sequenced fragment ends 3 residues before the CDR3 boundary, so the rest is inferred from the germline J gene. The chain recombines TRBV19 with TRBJ2-7; D unclear. Germline V gives CDR1 LNHDA, CDR2 SQIVND (reference sequence). The CDR3 sequence is 13 residues long. Trimming stripped 4 bases from V and 1 base from J, with 8 bases between. The CDR3 region is CASSTTQSYEQYF. The sequenced part of the CDR3 DNA is TGTGCCAGTAGTACTACACAGTCCTACGAG.

Points on this clone: The read ends 3 residues shy of where the CDR3 ends; the end is completed using the germline J gene. The J gene is TRBJ2-7, the V gene TRBV5-4, with 7 nucleotides matching TRBD1. The germline gives CDR1 SGHNT, CDR2 YYREEE (reference sequence). Trimming removed 4 bases from V and 1 base from J; junction bases left unmatched: 2. The CDR3 has 13 residues. CDR3: CASSPDRSYEQYF. The sequenced part of the CDR3 DNA is TGTGCCAGCAGCCCGGACAGGTCCTACGAG.

A word on this clone: The read terminates 3 residues ahead of where the CDR3 ends, so the germline J gene completes it. The genes are TRBV18 and TRBJ2-4; 7 positions agree with TRBD1. Looked up from germline, CDR1 is KGHSH and CDR2 is LQKENI. The CDR3 is 15 amino acids. The CDR3 bases that were read are TGTGCCAGCTCACCAAGGGACAGTGAAGGCTATGGT. Amino acids: CASSPRDSEGYG. The whole CDR3 is CASSPRDSEGYGQYF.

The sequenced CDR3 bases are TGCGCCAGCGACCGAGGGGGGGGCGCAACCGGGGAG. Its translation: CASDRGGGATGE. The whole CDR3 sequence is CASDRGGGATGELFF. The chain uses TRBV5-1 and TRBJ2-2; possibly TRBD2 for D (7 bases). The sequenced fragment ends 3 residues before the CDR3 boundary, so the rest is inferred from the germline J gene. This CDR3 has 15 amino acids. Germline V lookup: CDR1 SGHRS, CDR2 YFSETQ. Trimming left V 7 bases short and J 5 bases short, with 18 bases between.

About this clone: The DNA ends 3 residues before the CDR3 does, and the rest of the CDR3 is filled in from the germline J gene. V is TRBV19 and J is TRBJ2-2; TRBD2 is a possible D gene (5 bases). Germline V gene data show CDR1 as LNHDA and CDR2 as SQIVND (reference sequence). This CDR3 is 13 amino acids long. The CDR3 DNA, read in part, is TGTGCCAGTAGTATAAGTACGAGCGGAAAG. This encodes CASSISTSGK. The entire CDR3 reads CASSISTSGKLFF.

Of note for this clone: The CDR3 end lies 3 residues beyond the end of the read and is filled in from the germline J gene. The chain employs TRBV7-9 and TRBJ1-2; D gene ambiguous. Germline V gives CDR1 SEHNR, CDR2 FQNEAQ (reference sequence). This CDR3 has 15 residues. Here the CDR3 reads CASSPLAGDKNIYTF. Partial CDR3 DNA: TGTGCCAGCAGCCCCTTAGCGGGAGACAAAAACATC.

Remarks on this clone: Read coverage stops 3 residues before the CDR3 terminus; the germline J gene supplies the remainder. The chain carries TRBV7-9 and TRBJ2-5, with D perhaps matching TRBD2 (5 bases). CDR3 length: 11 amino acids. Trimming removed 8 bases from V and 5 bases from J, with 9 bases in between. CDR1 and CDR2 (germline): SEHNR, FQNEAQ (reference sequence). The CDR3 bases that were read are TGTGCCAGCTACTCGGGGGAGACC. Translation gives CASYSGET. The complete CDR3 sequence is CASYSGETQYF. Looking up the rest from reference TRBV7-9 and TRBJ2-5 gives the full variable domain: DTGVSQNPRHKITKRGQNVTFRCDPISEHNRLYWYRQTLGQGPEFLTYFQNEAQLEKSRLLSDRFSAERPKGSFSTLEIQRTEQGDSAMYLCASYSGETQYFGPGTRLLVL.

As for this clone: The read gets to within 3 residues of the CDR3 end, and the germline J gene fills in the rest. The genes are TRBV20-1 and TRBJ1-5, with D perhaps matching TRBD1 (5 bases). This CDR3 has 12 amino acids. CDR1 and CDR2 from the germline V gene are DFQATT and SNEGSKA (reference sequence). V was clipped by 3 bases and J by 6 bases, with 9 bases between them. CDR3 sequence reads: CSARGRGQPQHF. CDR3 DNA (partial): TGCAGTGCTAGGGGTAGGGGTCAGCCC.

On this clone: The observed sequence ends 3 residues before the CDR3 terminus, with the missing tail filled in from the germline J gene. The V and J genes are TRBV20-1 and TRBJ2-1, with 7 bases aligning to TRBD1. The ends lost 4 bases at V and 6 bases at J; junction bases unmatched: 6. From germline, CDR1 is DFQATT and CDR2 SNEGSKA (reference sequence). The CDR3 has 13 residues. The CDR3 DNA, read in part, is TGCAGTGCTACCAGGGGGACGGTCAATGAG. The encoded protein is CSATRGTVNE. The CDR3, in full, reads CSATRGTVNEQFF.

A note on this clone: The read terminates 3 residues ahead of where the CDR3 ends, so the germline J gene completes it. The chain couples TRBV7-2 to TRBJ2-3; no definite D call. Between the trimmed V and J ends, which lost 5 bases and 1 base, there was a span of 7 bases. From germline, CDR1 is SGHTA and CDR2 FQGNSA. The CDR3 is made up of 13 amino acids. Incomplete CDR3 DNA: TGTGCCAGCAGCCCAAGCCGCACAGATACG. Its translation: CASSPSRTDT. The entire CDR3 reads CASSPSRTDTQYF.

In the case of this clone: The read terminates 3 residues ahead of where the CDR3 ends, so the germline J gene completes it. The gene calls are TRBV19 and TRBJ1-1; possible D gene TRBD1, 5 bases. Between the trimmed V and J ends, which lost 4 bases and 0 bases, there was a span of 15 bases. Germline V gene lookup returns CDR1 LNHDA and CDR2 SQIVND (reference sequence). The CDR3 loop spans 16 amino acids. Partial CDR3 DNA: TGTGCCAGTAGTACCCTCGCCGGGACTCTGAACACTGAA. It encodes CASSTLAGTLNTE. The entire CDR3 is CASSTLAGTLNTEAFF.

For this clone: From the germline J gene comes the end of the CDR3, since the read stops 3 residues before it. The rearrangement uses TRBV7-9 and TRBJ1-4; TRBD1 is a possible D gene (5 bases). Germline loops: CDR1 SEHNR, CDR2 FQNEAQ (reference sequence). Trimming shortened V by 3 bases and J by 2 bases, and 10 bases separated the two germline ends. CDR3 length: 15 residues. The part of the CDR3 DNA that was read is TGTGCCAGCAGCTTGGGGCAGGGTACTAATGAAAAA. The encoded protein is CASSLGQGTNEK. The CDR3 in its entirety is CASSLGQGTNEKLFF.

Concerning this clone: The read terminates 3 residues before the CDR3 end, so the remaining end is supplied by the germline J gene. V gene TRBV30 combines with J gene TRBJ1-5; TRBD1 might be the D (6 bases). Between the trimmed V and J ends, which lost 5 bases and 2 bases, there was a span of 10 bases. The length of the CDR3 is 13 residues. Germline values: CDR1 GTSNPN, CDR2 SVGIG (reference sequence). Partial CDR3 DNA: TGTGCCTGGGCAGGGGAAGGCAATCAGCCC. It translates to CAWAGEGNQP. The CDR3 in full is CAWAGEGNQPQHF.

Of note for this clone: The CDR3 end lies 3 residues beyond the end of the read and is filled in from the germline J gene. V and J are TRBV15 and TRBJ2-6, with D possibly TRBD2 on 7 matching bases. The CDR3 has 19 amino acids. Trimming stripped 3 bases from V and 2 bases from J, with 20 bases between. Germline V gene sequence: CDR1 LNHNV, CDR2 YYDKDF (reference sequence). CDR3 sequence reads: CATSSPLRGARPGANVLTF. CDR3 bases read: TGTGCCACCAGCAGCCCACTACGGGGGGCCCGCCCTGGGGCCAACGTC.

To note about this clone: The read terminates 3 residues before the CDR3 end, so the remaining end is supplied by the germline J gene. This chain connects TRBV18 to TRBJ1-2, with a possible D match to TRBD1 (6 bases). Trimming pared 5 bases from V and 1 base from J, leaving 14 bases between. The CDR3 is made up of 15 amino acids. Germline CDR1 is KGHSH and CDR2 is LQKENI. Partial CDR3 DNA: TGTGCCAGCTCATCTGTTGGGGGCGATAACTATGGC. Translation: CASSSVGGDNYG. The whole CDR3 protein is CASSSVGGDNYGYTF.

On this clone itself: The read finishes 3 residues shy of the CDR3 end, and the germline J gene is used to complete it. The V call is TRBV6-1, the J call TRBJ2-7; 11 bases are shared with TRBD2. Germline V gene data show CDR1 as MNHNS and CDR2 as SASEGT. With 1 base clipped from V and 3 bases from J, the junction kept 8 bases outside the gene matches. The CDR3 has 17 residues. CDR3 region: CASSEGSLLAGVYEQYF. The covered CDR3 bases are TGTGCCAGCAGTGAAGGCTCCTTACTAGCGGGAGTCTACGAG.

As concerns this clone: The read finishes 3 residues shy of the CDR3 end, and the germline J gene is used to complete it. This chain joins TRBV6-2 or TRBV6-3 and TRBJ2-5; TRBD1 agrees at 9 bases. The V gene's germline CDR1 is MNHEY and CDR2 SVGEGT. The CDR3 is made up of 14 amino acids. The J segment lost 6 bases and the V segment lost 5 bases, leaving 7 bases of the junction unmatched. The CDR3 loop is CASSRTGGGKTQYF. The CDR3 DNA, read in part, is TGTGCCAGCAGTAGAACAGGGGGCGGAAAGACC.

Concerning this clone itself: The CDR3 end is not reached by the read, which stops 3 residues before it; the germline J gene fills it in. This sequence joins TRBV2 and TRBJ1-2; D remains ambiguous. This CDR3 is 12 amino acids long. Germline values: CDR1 SNHLY, CDR2 FYNNEI. The sequenced part of the CDR3 DNA is TGTGCCAGCTCCCCTCTAGCCCATGAC. Encoded protein: CASSPLAHD. The CDR3, in full, reads CASSPLAHDYTF.

Details on this clone: The CDR3 end lies 3 residues beyond the end of the read and is filled in from the germline J gene. V gene TRBV7-3 combines with J gene TRBJ2-3; 11 positions match TRBD2. Germline CDR1 is SGHTA and CDR2 is FQGTGA. CDR3 size: 14 residues. J gave up 4 bases and V 5 bases, and 2 bases lay outside the gene matches. CDR3 DNA, as far as it was read: TGTGCCAGCAGCCCGGGACTAGCGGCAGATACG. This encodes CASSPGLAADT. The full CDR3 reads CASSPGLAADTQYF.

Concerning this clone: The read terminates 3 residues ahead of where the CDR3 ends, so the germline J gene completes it. The gene calls are TRBV5-1 and TRBJ2-5; perhaps TRBD2 as D (7 bases). Germline CDR1 is SGHRS and CDR2 is YFSETQ. V lost 7 bases and J lost 5, with 21 bases in between. This CDR3 spans 15 amino acids. The sequenced CDR3 bases are TGCGCCAGCTCGCGTGGGGGGGCATCTCGGGAGACC. Its translation: CASSRGGASRET. The whole CDR3 sequence is CASSRGGASRETQYF.

With respect to this clone: The read terminates 3 residues ahead of where the CDR3 ends, so the germline J gene completes it. V usage is TRBV19 and J usage is TRBJ1-1; 7 bases line up with TRBD1. V shed 5 bases and J 5 bases; nucleotides not matched to a gene: 11. Germline V gene sequence: CDR1 LNHDA, CDR2 SQIVND (reference sequence). The CDR3 spans 15 residues. CDR3 loop: CASSYNRGAGTEAFF. CDR3 bases read: TGTGCCAGTAGTTACAACAGGGGAGCGGGTACTGAA. Full variable domain (remainder filled in from reference TRBV19 and TRBJ1-1): DGGITQSPKYLFRKEGQNVTLSCEQNLNHDAMYWYRQDPGQGLRLIYYSQIVNDFQKGDIAEGYSVSREKKESFPLTVTSAQKNPTAFYLCASSYNRGAGTEAFFGQGTRLTVV.

To note about this clone: The sequence runs out 3 residues before the end of the CDR3; the remainder is reconstructed from the germline J gene. The V call is TRBV19, the J call TRBJ2-5; D is ambiguous. Germline CDR1 LNHDA, CDR2 SQIVND (reference sequence). V gave up 3 bases and J gave up 0 bases, with 14 bases separating them. This CDR3 is 16 amino acids long. CDR3 protein: CASSMGQVPYQETQYF. CDR3 bases read: TGTGCCAGTAGTATGGGCCAGGTCCCGTACCAAGAGACC.

As to this clone: Read sequence stops 3 residues before the CDR3 end, and the germline J gene provides the missing end. V usage is TRBV29-1 and J usage is TRBJ1-2; TRBD1 is a possible D gene (6 bases). Trimming took 0 bases from V and 5 from J, leaving 13 bases between them. This CDR3 spans 14 amino acids. Germline values: CDR1 SQVTM, CDR2 ANQGSEA. This CDR3 reads CSVEDWDTLYGYTF. The sequenced part of the CDR3 DNA is TGCAGCGTTGAAGATTGGGACACCCTATATGGC.

On this clone: Coverage ceases 3 residues before the CDR3 finishes, and the germline J gene fills in the end. The genes are TRBV2 and TRBJ2-1, with TRBD1 as a possible D gene (6 bases). Trimming left V 8 bases short and J 4 bases short, with 9 bases between. CDR1 SNHLY and CDR2 FYNNEI come from the germline V gene. The CDR3 sequence is 12 residues long. CDR3 region: CASGQFYNEQFF. The sequenced CDR3 bases are TGTGCCAGCGGACAGTTTTACAATGAG.